A selection of T cell receptor beta chains follows, all from one sample in a study of T cell responses to AZD1222 COVID-19 vaccine. Clones were sequenced by immunoSEQ multiplex PCR, and TCRdb holds only the in-frame ones, with some missing. The sample has about 100,000 clones, 87% seen once; the top ten hold around 9.6%. Specimen: peripheral blood, collected 28 days after the second AZD1222 dose. These receptors were obtained from an adult who received the AZD1222 COVID-19 vaccine. Each CDR3 is given with its conserved first and last residue. Each record gives: clone size, J gene, V gene, D gene, CDR3 DNA, CDR3 protein. The D gene is left open where the match is weak. Clone size is shown for a subset of rows, as once, few, many or a class of expanded clone.

abundance: -; j_gene: TRBJ2-1; v_gene: TRBV7-9; d_gene: TRBD2; CDR3nt: TGTGCCAGCAGCCCAGCGGGACTGGACTACAATGAGCAGTTCTTC; CDR3aa: CASSPAGLDYNEQFF
abundance: -; j_gene: TRBJ1-1; v_gene: TRBV30; d_gene: -; CDR3nt: TGTGCCTGGAGTGATCTTTTCACCGAAGCTTTCTTT; CDR3aa: CAWSDLFTEAFF
abundance: -; j_gene: TRBJ1-1; v_gene: TRBV19; d_gene: -; CDR3nt: TGTGCCAGTAGTATCCGCTGGGGTGAAGCTTTCTTT; CDR3aa: CASSIRWGEAFF
abundance: -; j_gene: TRBJ2-1; v_gene: TRBV29-1; d_gene: -; CDR3nt: TGCAGCGTTGTGGGGCAAGGCTACAATGAGCAGTTCTTC; CDR3aa: CSVVGQGYNEQFF
abundance: -; j_gene: TRBJ2-3; v_gene: TRBV10-3; d_gene: -; CDR3nt: TGTGCCATCAGTGCCCCTAGCACAGATACGCAGTATTTT; CDR3aa: CAISAPSTDTQYF
abundance: -; j_gene: TRBJ1-2; v_gene: TRBV27; d_gene: TRBD1; CDR3nt: TGTGCCAGCAGTTCGTGGACAGGGCGCAACTATGGCTACACCTTC; CDR3aa: CASSSWTGRNYGYTF
abundance: -; j_gene: TRBJ1-2; v_gene: TRBV10-3; d_gene: TRBD1; CDR3nt: TGTGCCATGACTCGGACAGGAGATGACTATGGCTACACCTTC; CDR3aa: CAMTRTGDDYGYTF
abundance: -; j_gene: TRBJ2-3; v_gene: TRBV19; d_gene: TRBD2; CDR3nt: TGTGCCAGTAGTATCTCCAGCGGGAGCCCCCGCACAGATACGCAGTATTTT; CDR3aa: CASSISSGSPRTDTQYF
abundance: -; j_gene: TRBJ2-7; v_gene: TRBV28; d_gene: -; CDR3nt: TGTGCCAGCAGTTTACCCGGGTCGGTTCGGTCCTACGAGCAGTACTTC; CDR3aa: CASSLPGSVRSYEQYF
abundance: -; j_gene: TRBJ2-7; v_gene: TRBV5-1; d_gene: -; CDR3nt: TGCGCCAGCAGCTTGGATGGGCGCGCTCTTACGCAGCAGTACTTC; CDR3aa: CASSLDGRALTQQYF
abundance: once; j_gene: TRBJ2-7; v_gene: TRBV5-1; d_gene: TRBD1; CDR3nt: TGCGCCAGCAGCCGTGACAGGGGACCTTACGAGCAGTACTTC; CDR3aa: CASSRDRGPYEQYF